Below are 32 T cell receptor beta chains sequenced from a single sample in a study of cytotoxic CD8 clonotypes in ibrutinib-treated CLL. The data were produced by immunoSEQ multiplex PCR, yet TCRdb's version contains in-frame clones alone and is incomplete. In the table there are some 200,000 clones, approximately 72% of which are singletons. The material sequenced was PBMCs, taken after 24 months of ibrutinib treatment. Source of these receptors: a human donor with chronic lymphocytic leukemia.

The chain uses TRBV7-3 and TRBJ2-5; no clear D. In germline, CDR1 is SGHTA, CDR2 FQGTGA. Trimming left V 3 bases short and J 3 bases short, with 5 bases between. The CDR3 loop spans 12 amino acids. The CDR3 is CASSFGEETQYF. DNA of the CDR3: TGTGCCAGCAGCTTTGGGGAAGAGACCCAGTACTTC. The full variable domain, in which reference TRBV7-3 and TRBJ2-5 provide the parts outside the CDR3, is GAGVSQTPSNKVTEKGKYVELRCDPISGHTALYWYRQSLGQGPEFLIYFQGTGAADDSGLPNDRFFAVRPEGSVSTLKIQRTERGDSAVYLCASSFGEETQYFGPGTRLLVL.

The chain joins TRBV5-4 to TRBJ2-3; tentative D call: TRBD2 (5 bases). Trimming took off 0 bases at V and 3 bases at J, with 8 bases between the two ends. CDR3 length: 14 residues. Germline V lookup: CDR1 SGHNT, CDR2 YYREEE (reference sequence). The CDR3 bases are TGTGCCAGCAGCTTGGGGACGGGAACAGATACGCAGTATTTT. It encodes CASSLGTGTDTQYF.

The CDR3 sequence: CASSPRVGFPNEQFF. For the CDR3, the DNA is TGTGCCAGCAGTCCGAGGGTGGGGTTCCCCAATGAGCAGTTCTTC. The chain joins TRBV6-5 to TRBJ2-1; tentative D call: TRBD2 (5 bases). In germline, CDR1 is MNHEY, CDR2 SVGAGI. The CDR3 loop spans 15 amino acids. Trimming took 5 bases from V and 6 from J, leaving 17 bases between them.

This clone turned up a few times. The J gene is TRBJ2-4, the V gene TRBV29-1; D unclear. Trimming left V 2 bases short and J 0 bases short, with 8 bases between. The CDR3 totals 14 residues. The germline V gene encodes CDR1 SQVTM and CDR2 ANQGSEA. The chain's CDR3 is CSVETRLAKNIQYF. The CDR3 DNA is TGCAGCGTTGAAACTCGACTAGCCAAAAACATTCAGTACTTC. Full variable domain (remainder filled in from reference TRBV29-1 and TRBJ2-4): SAVISQKPSRDICQRGTSLTIQCQVDSQVTMMFWYRQQPGQSLTLIATANQGSEATYESGFVIDKFPISRPNLTFSTLTVSNMSPEDSSIYLCSVETRLAKNIQYFGAGTRLSVL.

This clone occurred a few times. This chain uses TRBV27 with TRBJ2-7, with D perhaps given as TRBD1 or TRBD2 (5 bases each). The V end was cut by 6 bases, the J end by 5 bases, with 17 bases between. Per germline, CDR1 MNHEY and CDR2 SMNVEV (reference sequence). The CDR3 totals 14 residues. CDR3 in DNA: TGTGCCAGCAGGACGGGGACGGGGACCGACGAGCAGTACTTC. Translated: CASRTGTGTDEQYF.

The chain has TRBV13 and TRBJ2-3; D is unresolved. The CDR3 sequence is 14 residues long. Trimming left V 5 bases short and J 0 bases short, with 9 bases between. Germline CDR1 PRHDT, CDR2 FYEKMQ (reference sequence). The CDR3 spells CASSDRTSTDTQYF. CDR3 sequence (DNA): TGTGCCAGCAGCGACCGGACGAGCACAGATACGCAGTATTTT.

The rearrangement links TRBV28 to TRBJ1-3, with unresolved D. Germline V CDR1 and CDR2: MDHEN, SYDVKM. Trimming shortened V by 4 bases and J by 4 bases, and 17 bases separated the two germline ends. The CDR3 has 16 amino acids. The CDR3: CASSSERMAGGNTIYF. In DNA form, the CDR3 reads TGTGCCAGCAGTTCTGAGCGAATGGCTGGGGGAAACACCATATATTTT. The full variable domain, rest sourced from reference TRBV28 and TRBJ1-3, is DVKVTQSSRYLVKRTGEKVFLECVQDMDHENMFWYRQDPGLGLRLIYFSYDVKMKEKGDIPEGYSVSREKKERFSLILESASTNQTSMYLCASSSERMAGGNTIYFGEGSWLTVV.

The rearrangement links TRBV28 to TRBJ2-7; D is undetermined. CDR1 and CDR2 (germline): MDHEN, SYDVKM. The CDR3 totals 15 residues. Deletions cut 4 bases from V and 2 bases from J, with 15 bases between. The CDR3 region has the DNA TGTGCCAGCAGTTCCTATACTCCACCTGCCTACGAGCAGTACTTC. It is translated as CASSSYTPPAYEQYF.

The CDR3 DNA sequence: TGCGCCAGCAGTAAGGCCAGGGGAGACACTGAAGCTTTCTTT. It translates to CASSKARGDTEAFF. V is TRBV5-1 and J is TRBJ1-1; tentatively, D is TRBD1 (6 bases). Trimming removed 5 bases at V and 3 bases at J, with 14 bases between. The CDR3 runs 14 residues. CDR1 is SGHRS and CDR2 is YFSETQ in the germline V gene.

This chain joins TRBV7-9 and TRBJ2-5; no firm D call. Germline V CDR1 and CDR2: SEHNR, FQNEAQ (reference sequence). V was clipped by 4 bases and J by 5 bases, with 20 bases between them. The CDR3 consists of 16 residues. CDR3 nucleotides: TGTGCCAGCAGCTCAGAACCGGAGCCCGTCCGGGAGACCCAGTACTTC. As protein: CASSSEPEPVRETQYF. Looking up the rest from reference TRBV7-9 and TRBJ2-5 gives the full variable domain: DTGVSQNPRHKITKRGQNVTFRCDPISEHNRLYWYRQTLGQGPEFLTYFQNEAQLEKSRLLSDRFSAERPKGSFSTLEIQRTEQGDSAMYLCASSSEPEPVRETQYFGPGTRLLVL.

The J gene is TRBJ1-2, the V gene TRBV5-1; TRBD1 matches 9 bases. This CDR3 spans 15 amino acids. CDR1 and CDR2 (germline): SGHRS, YFSETQ. V lost 2 bases, J lost 9 bases, and 11 bases stayed unmatched. The CDR3 here is CASSLQGAKVYRYTF. The CDR3 DNA sequence: TGCGCCAGCAGCTTACAGGGGGCGAAGGTTTATCGCTACACCTTC.

With respect to this clone: Germline and junction disagree at one end, which may indicate a read error. The chain joins TRBV10-3 to TRBJ2-3; D remains unclear. CDR3 size: 13 residues. Germline-derived CDR1 and CDR2 are ENHRY and SYGVKD. CDR3 nucleotide sequence: TGTGCCAGCAGTTACTCGATTGCAGATACGCAGTATTTT. Encoded protein: CASSYSIADTQYF.

V usage is TRBV28 and J usage is TRBJ2-7; no clear D. V was trimmed by 7 bases and J by 5 bases, leaving 18 bases between them. CDR1 and CDR2 (germline): MDHEN, SYDVKM. The CDR3 is 14 residues long. In nucleotides, the CDR3 is TGTGCCAGCATTGGCGGTCGATTTTTAGACGAGCAGTACTTC. Protein: CASIGGRFLDEQYF. Using reference TRBV28 and TRBJ2-7 for the parts outside the CDR3, the full variable domain is DVKVTQSSRYLVKRTGEKVFLECVQDMDHENMFWYRQDPGLGLRLIYFSYDVKMKEKGDIPEGYSVSREKKERFSLILESASTNQTSMYLCASIGGRFLDEQYFGPGTRLTVT.

This chain joins TRBV28 and TRBJ2-3, with no clear D. The germline V gene has CDR1 MDHEN and CDR2 SYDVKM. The CDR3 runs 18 residues. V gave up 2 bases and J gave up 2 bases, with 20 bases separating them. CDR3 coding DNA: TGTGCCAGCAGTTTACCGGGTACCGGAATCACCAACACAGATACGCAGTATTTT. This encodes CASSLPGTGITNTDTQYF.

This clone showed up just once. The V call is TRBV5-1, the J call TRBJ2-7; D remains ambiguous. Germline assignment: CDR1 SGHRS and CDR2 YFSETQ. Trimming left V 0 bases short and J 2 bases short, with 6 bases between. The CDR3 is 13 residues long. The CDR3 sequence: CASSLVQPYEQYF. The CDR3, as DNA: TGCGCCAGCAGCTTGGTTCAGCCCTACGAGCAGTACTTC. The full variable domain, with the rest looked up from reference TRBV5-1 and TRBJ2-7, is KAGVTQTPRYLIKTRGQQVTLSCSPISGHRSVSWYQQTPGQGLQFLFEYFSETQRNKGNFPGRFSGRQFSNSRSEMNVSTLELGDSALYLCASSLVQPYEQYFGPGTRLTVT.

The chain recombines TRBV5-1 with TRBJ1-2, with TRBD1 matching 7 bases. The CDR3 runs 13 residues. V shed 4 bases, J shed 4 bases, and the junction held 4 bases outside the gene matches. Germline CDR1 reads SGHRS; CDR2 reads YFSETQ. In DNA, the CDR3 is TGCGCCAGCAGCCCGGGACAGCTCTATGGCTACACCTTC. Amino acid sequence: CASSPGQLYGYTF.

The rearrangement joins TRBV9 to TRBJ2-5; possibly TRBD2 for D (5 bases). V lost 0 bases and J lost 4, with 13 bases in between. This CDR3 has 15 amino acids. Looked up from germline, CDR1 is SGDLS and CDR2 is YYNGEE. In nucleotides, the CDR3 is TGTGCCAGCAGCGTAGGAGCCGCTAGCCCAGAGACCCAGTACTTC. This codes for CASSVGAASPETQYF.

CDR3 protein: CASRSYEKLFF. The CDR3 region has the DNA TGTGCCAGCAGGTCGTATGAAAAACTGTTTTTT. The V and J genes are TRBV6-5 and TRBJ1-4; no clear D. V was pared by 6 bases and J by 6 bases, with 5 bases between. Germline assignment: CDR1 MNHEY and CDR2 SVGAGI. The CDR3 has 11 amino acids.

This clone was picked up a small number of times. The rearrangement joins TRBV7-2 to TRBJ2-5, with no clear D. Germline values: CDR1 SGHTA, CDR2 FQGNSA. The CDR3 is 14 residues long. V lost 0 bases, J lost 5 bases, and 10 bases lay in between. CDR3 coding DNA: TGTGCCAGCAGCTTAGCAGTGGGCAGGGAGACCCAGTACTTC. It is translated as CASSLAVGRETQYF.

The count of this clone is one. The rearrangement links TRBV5-1 to TRBJ1-1, with D maybe TRBD1 (5 bases). V lost 4 bases and J lost 3, with 13 bases in between. The germline CDR1 and CDR2 sequences are SGHRS and YFSETQ. This CDR3 comprises 14 residues. The CDR3 DNA reads TGCGCCAGCAGCCTTACAGGTCTAGACACTGAAGCTTTCTTT. Encoded protein: CASSLTGLDTEAFF.

CDR3 region: CATSRARTGSHEQYF. The CDR3 DNA follows: TGTGCCACCAGCAGAGCTAGGACAGGGAGTCACGAGCAGTACTTC. The V call is TRBV15, the J call TRBJ2-7; 8 bases align to TRBD1. Germline CDR1 and CDR2: LNHNV and YYDKDF (reference sequence). The CDR3 totals 15 residues. V trimming: 1 base; J trimming: 5 bases; junction bases outside the gene matches: 7.

The chain combines TRBV18 with TRBJ1-5, with D perhaps matching TRBD1 (5 bases). The CDR3 has 14 residues. V lost 2 bases and J 5 bases, leaving 10 bases between the germline ends. Germline values: CDR1 KGHSH, CDR2 LQKENI. CDR3 residues: CASSPIRGDQPQHF. The DNA for the CDR3 is TGTGCCAGCTCACCAATTAGGGGAGATCAGCCCCAGCATTTT. Full variable domain (remainder filled in from reference TRBV18 and TRBJ1-5): NAGVMQNPRHLVRRRGQEARLRCSPMKGHSHVYWYRQLPEEGLKFMVYLQKENIIDESGMPKERFSAEFPKEGPSILRIQQVVRGDSAAYFCASSPIRGDQPQHFGDGTRLSIL.

The V gene is TRBV27, the J gene TRBJ1-1; 9 nucleotides align to TRBD1. The length of the CDR3 is 15 residues. Germline V gene sequence: CDR1 MNHEY, CDR2 SMNVEV (reference sequence). The V gene end was trimmed by 2 bases and the J gene end by 8 bases; junction bases not matched to a gene: 9. The CDR3 here is CASSLPPDRGGEAFF. In DNA, the CDR3 is TGTGCCAGCAGTTTACCTCCAGACAGGGGGGGGGAAGCTTTCTTT.

The chain couples TRBV4-2 to TRBJ1-2, with 7 nucleotides matching TRBD1. V gave up 0 bases and J gave up 7 bases; unmatched junction bases: 8. This CDR3 has 15 amino acids. The germline V gene encodes CDR1 LGHNA and CDR2 YNFKEQ. In DNA form, the CDR3 reads TGTGCCAGCAGCCAAGATTTACAGGGACAGATTGGCTACACCTTC. Translated: CASSQDLQGQIGYTF.

The chain carries TRBV7-8 and TRBJ2-7, with no clear D. Trimming stripped 2 bases from V and 7 bases from J, with 21 bases between. The germline V gene has CDR1 SGHVS and CDR2 FQNEAQ. CDR3 length: 16 residues. The CDR3: CASSLSFNHLSGEQYF. The DNA of the CDR3 is TGTGCCAGCAGCTTATCATTTAACCATCTAAGTGGGGAGCAGTACTTC.

This clone was counted only a few times. The chain uses TRBV10-3 and TRBJ2-7, with D perhaps matching TRBD2 (6 bases). V gave up 7 bases and J gave up 4 bases, with 14 bases separating them. CDR1 is ENHRY and CDR2 is SYGVKD in the germline V gene. The CDR3 totals 13 residues. The CDR3 reads CAIMNSGTYEQYF. The CDR3 DNA reads as TGTGCCATCATGAATTCCGGGACTTACGAGCAGTACTTC.

The chain employs TRBV7-6 and TRBJ2-7, with 8 nucleotides matching TRBD1. The CDR3 has 14 residues. CDR1 is SGHVS and CDR2 is FNYEAQ in the germline V gene. J gave up 0 bases and V 6 bases, and 4 bases lay outside the gene matches. CDR3: CASRETGGSYEQYF. CDR3 in DNA: TGTGCCAGCAGGGAAACAGGGGGCTCCTACGAGCAGTACTTC. The full variable domain, in which reference TRBV7-6 and TRBJ2-7 provide the parts outside the CDR3, is GAGVSQSPRYKVTKRGQDVALRCDPISGHVSLYWYRQALGQGPEFLTYFNYEAQQDKSGLPNDRFSAERPEGSISTLTIQRTEQRDSAMYRCASRETGGSYEQYFGPGTRLTVT.

The rearrangement uses TRBV7-9 and TRBJ2-3, with 7 bases aligning to TRBD2. Trimming cost V 6 bases and J 3 bases; bases outside gene matches: 3. Germline loops: CDR1 SEHNR, CDR2 FQNEAQ (reference sequence). The CDR3 totals 13 residues. CDR3 in DNA: TGTGCCAGCAGGGGGAGGGAAACAGATACGCAGTATTTT. It is translated as CASRGRETDTQYF.

This clone was observed a few times. The CDR3 spells CSVERGTNYGYTF. The CDR3 nucleotides are TGCAGCGTTGAACGCGGAACCAACTATGGCTACACCTTC. The chain couples TRBV29-1 to TRBJ1-2; no clear D gene. V was shortened by 2 bases and J by 2 bases, with 9 bases between the two germline ends. Germline CDR1 and CDR2: SQVTM and ANQGSEA. The CDR3 is 13 amino acids. The full variable domain, completed using reference TRBV29-1 and TRBJ1-2, is SAVISQKPSRDICQRGTSLTIQCQVDSQVTMMFWYRQQPGQSLTLIATANQGSEATYESGFVIDKFPISRPNLTFSTLTVSNMSPEDSSIYLCSVERGTNYGYTFGSGTRLTVV.

The rearrangement links TRBV27 to TRBJ2-7; 8 bases fit TRBD2. Germline CDR1 MNHEY, CDR2 SMNVEV (reference sequence). The V and J ends lost 6 bases and 3 bases, in that order; junction bases with no gene match: 7. The CDR3 totals 14 residues. Here the CDR3 DNA reads TGTGCCAGCAGAGCGGGAGTGCAATTCTACGAGCAGTACTTC. This gives the protein CASRAGVQFYEQYF.

This clone has only one observation. This chain connects TRBV9 to TRBJ2-1, with TRBD2 matching over 7 bases. After removal of 2 bases from V and 8 bases from J, the junction contained 16 bases not matched to a gene. Germline CDR1 and CDR2: SGDLS and YYNGEE. This CDR3 contains 17 residues. This chain's CDR3 is CASSVGGLGGRWDEQFF. The CDR3, as DNA: TGTGCCAGCAGCGTCGGAGGTTTGGGCGGGAGATGGGATGAGCAGTTCTTC.

The chain has TRBV5-8 and TRBJ1-1; D not certain. The CDR3 loop spans 13 amino acids. Germline V gene lookup returns CDR1 SGHTS and CDR2 YDEGEE. V shed 0 bases and J shed 6 bases, with 9 bases lying between them. The CDR3 loop reads CASSLVARPEAFF. CDR3 bases: TGTGCCAGCAGCTTGGTAGCCAGGCCTGAAGCTTTCTTT.